This T cell receptor (beta chain) was recorded in a study of blood T cell repertoires in COVID-19. Looking at the study overall: COVID-19 samples collected from the United States, Italy and Spain covered acute and convalescent phases. In each case, the material was cDNA or gDNA derived from T cells, B-cell-depleted T cells, or PBMCs.

The germline gives CDR1 LNHDA, CDR2 SQIVND (reference sequence). V gave up 6 bases and J gave up 4 bases, with 16 bases separating them. The CDR3 consists of 15 residues. Assay used: immunoSEQ multiplex PCR; TCRdb lists only in-frame clones, some missing. The data contain about 250,000 clones, approximately 84% of them singletons. This receptor was identified in a person aged 70 to 85 with COVID-19, enrolled during active disease. What was sequenced was peripheral blood. The V gene is TRBV19, the J gene TRBJ1-5; the D gene is possibly TRBD1 (6 bases). In DNA, the CDR3 is TGTGCCAGTAGCCCGCCGACAGGTAGAAATCAGCCCCAGCATTTT. Its translation: CASSPPTGRNQPQHF.